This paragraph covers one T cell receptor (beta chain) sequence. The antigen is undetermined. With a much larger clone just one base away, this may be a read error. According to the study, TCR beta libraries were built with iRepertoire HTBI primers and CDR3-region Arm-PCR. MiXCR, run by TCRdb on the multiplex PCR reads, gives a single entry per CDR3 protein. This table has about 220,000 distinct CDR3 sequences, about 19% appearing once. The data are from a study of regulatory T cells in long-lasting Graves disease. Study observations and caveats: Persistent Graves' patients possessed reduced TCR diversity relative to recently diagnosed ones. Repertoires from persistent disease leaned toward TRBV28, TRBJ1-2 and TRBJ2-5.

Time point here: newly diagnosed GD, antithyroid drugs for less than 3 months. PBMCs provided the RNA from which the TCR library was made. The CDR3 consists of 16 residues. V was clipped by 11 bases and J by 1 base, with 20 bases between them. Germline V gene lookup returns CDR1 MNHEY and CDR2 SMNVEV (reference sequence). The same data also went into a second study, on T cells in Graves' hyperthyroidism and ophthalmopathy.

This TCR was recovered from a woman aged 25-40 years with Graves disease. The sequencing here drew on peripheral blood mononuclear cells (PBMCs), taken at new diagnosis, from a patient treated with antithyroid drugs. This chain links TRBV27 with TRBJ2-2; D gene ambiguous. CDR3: CAGSPGVIGNTGELFF. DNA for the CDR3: TGTGCCGGCTCCCCGGGTGTTATCGGGAACACCGGGGAGCTGTTTTTT.